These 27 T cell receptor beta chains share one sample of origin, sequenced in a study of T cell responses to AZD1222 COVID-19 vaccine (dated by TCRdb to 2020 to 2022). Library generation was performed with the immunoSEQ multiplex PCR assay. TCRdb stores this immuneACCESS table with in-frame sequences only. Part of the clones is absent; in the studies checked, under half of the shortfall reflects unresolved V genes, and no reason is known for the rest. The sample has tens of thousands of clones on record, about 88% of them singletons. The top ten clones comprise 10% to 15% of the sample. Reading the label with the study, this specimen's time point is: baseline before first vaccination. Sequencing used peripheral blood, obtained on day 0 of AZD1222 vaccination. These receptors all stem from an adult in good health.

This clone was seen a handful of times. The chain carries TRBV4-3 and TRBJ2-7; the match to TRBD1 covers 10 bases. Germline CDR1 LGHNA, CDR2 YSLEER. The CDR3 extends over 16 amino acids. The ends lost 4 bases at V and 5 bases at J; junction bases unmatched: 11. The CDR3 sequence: CASSPSTGTGAHEQYF. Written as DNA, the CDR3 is TGCGCCAGCAGCCCTAGTACCGGGACAGGGGCTCACGAGCAGTACTTC.

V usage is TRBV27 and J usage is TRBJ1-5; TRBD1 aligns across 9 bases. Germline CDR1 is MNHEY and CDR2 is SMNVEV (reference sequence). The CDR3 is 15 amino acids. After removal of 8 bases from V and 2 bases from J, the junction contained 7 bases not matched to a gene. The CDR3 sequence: CASGTGGLGNQPQHF. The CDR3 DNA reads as TGTGCCAGCGGAACAGGGGGCTTGGGCAATCAGCCCCAGCATTTT.

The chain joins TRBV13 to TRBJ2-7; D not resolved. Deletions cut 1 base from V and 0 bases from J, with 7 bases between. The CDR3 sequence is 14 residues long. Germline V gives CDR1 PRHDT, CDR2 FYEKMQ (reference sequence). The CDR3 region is CASSLAGNSYEQYF. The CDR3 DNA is TGTGCCAGCAGCTTAGCGGGTAACTCCTACGAGCAGTACTTC.

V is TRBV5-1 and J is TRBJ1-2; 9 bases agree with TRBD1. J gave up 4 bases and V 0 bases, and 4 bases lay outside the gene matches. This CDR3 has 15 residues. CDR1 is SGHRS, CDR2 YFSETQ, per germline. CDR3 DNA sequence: TGCGCCAGCAGCTTGGGTGGGACAGGGCCCTATGGCTACACCTTC. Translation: CASSLGGTGPYGYTF.

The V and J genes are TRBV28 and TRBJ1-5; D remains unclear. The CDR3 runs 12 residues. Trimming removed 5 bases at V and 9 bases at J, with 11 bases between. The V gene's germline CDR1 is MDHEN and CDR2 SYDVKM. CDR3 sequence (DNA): TGTGCCAGCAGTCTGAAGTGGGGGCCCCAGCATTTT. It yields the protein CASSLKWGPQHF.

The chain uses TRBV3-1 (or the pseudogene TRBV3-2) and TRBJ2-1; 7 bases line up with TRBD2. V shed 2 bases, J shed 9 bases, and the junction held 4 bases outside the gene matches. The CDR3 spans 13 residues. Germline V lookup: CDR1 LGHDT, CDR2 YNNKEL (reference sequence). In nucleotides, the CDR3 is TGTGCCAGCAGCCAACGACTAGCAGGTGAGCAGTTCTTC. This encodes CASSQRLAGEQFF.

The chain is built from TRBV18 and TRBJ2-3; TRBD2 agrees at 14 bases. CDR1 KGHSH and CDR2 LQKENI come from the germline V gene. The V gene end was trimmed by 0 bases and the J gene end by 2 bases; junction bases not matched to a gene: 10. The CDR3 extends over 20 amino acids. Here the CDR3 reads CASSPPRTSGGSNHTDTQYF. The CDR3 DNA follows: TGTGCCAGCTCACCACCGAGGACTAGCGGGGGGTCTAATCACACAGATACGCAGTATTTT.

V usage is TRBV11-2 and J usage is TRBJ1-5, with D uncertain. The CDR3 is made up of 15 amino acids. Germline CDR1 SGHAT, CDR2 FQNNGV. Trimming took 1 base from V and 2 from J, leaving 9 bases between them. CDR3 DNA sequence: TGTGCCAGCAGCTTAGTAGGGTTCGGCAATCAGCCCCAGCATTTT. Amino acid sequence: CASSLVGFGNQPQHF.

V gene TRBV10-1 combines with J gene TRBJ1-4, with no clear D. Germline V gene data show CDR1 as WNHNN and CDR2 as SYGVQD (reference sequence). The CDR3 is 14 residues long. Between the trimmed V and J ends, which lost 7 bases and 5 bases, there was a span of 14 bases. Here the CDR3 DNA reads TGCGCCAGCATACGCGGACGGTTAAATGAAAAACTGTTTTTT. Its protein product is CASIRGRLNEKLFF.

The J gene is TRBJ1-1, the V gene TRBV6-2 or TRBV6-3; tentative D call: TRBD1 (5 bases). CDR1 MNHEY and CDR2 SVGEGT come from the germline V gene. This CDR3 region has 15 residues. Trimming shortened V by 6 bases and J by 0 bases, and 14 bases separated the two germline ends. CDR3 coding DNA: TGTGCCAGCAGCTCCCCAGGGCCCATGAACACTGAAGCTTTCTTT. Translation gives CASSSPGPMNTEAFF.

The CDR3 loop reads CASSQAKDSYEKLFF. Written as DNA, the CDR3 is TGTGCCAGCAGCCAAGCTAAGGATTCTTATGAAAAACTGTTTTTT. The chain links TRBV4-2 to TRBJ1-4; D ambiguous. Germline lookup yields CDR1 LGHNA and CDR2 YNFKEQ. Trimming pared 1 base from V and 6 bases from J, leaving 12 bases between. The CDR3 spans 15 residues.

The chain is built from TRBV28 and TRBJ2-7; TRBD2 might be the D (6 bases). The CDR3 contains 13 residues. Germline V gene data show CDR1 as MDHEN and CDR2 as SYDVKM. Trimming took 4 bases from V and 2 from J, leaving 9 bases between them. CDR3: CASSWGGTYEQYF. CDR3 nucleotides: TGTGCCAGCAGTTGGGGCGGGACCTACGAGCAGTACTTC. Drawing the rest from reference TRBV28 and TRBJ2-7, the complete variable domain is DVKVTQSSRYLVKRTGEKVFLECVQDMDHENMFWYRQDPGLGLRLIYFSYDVKMKEKGDIPEGYSVSREKKERFSLILESASTNQTSMYLCASSWGGTYEQYFGPGTRLTVT.

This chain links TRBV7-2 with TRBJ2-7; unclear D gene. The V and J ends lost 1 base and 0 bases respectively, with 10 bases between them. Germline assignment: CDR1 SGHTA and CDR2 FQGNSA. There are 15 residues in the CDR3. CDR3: CASSLVIAVSYEQYF. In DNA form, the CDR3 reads TGTGCCAGCAGCTTAGTTATTGCGGTCTCCTACGAGCAGTACTTC.

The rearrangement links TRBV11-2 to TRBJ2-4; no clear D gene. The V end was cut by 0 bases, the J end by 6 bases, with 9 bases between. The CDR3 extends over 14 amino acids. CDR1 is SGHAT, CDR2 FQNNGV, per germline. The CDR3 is CASSLEPGRNIQYF. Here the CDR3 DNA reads TGTGCCAGCAGCTTAGAGCCAGGTAGAAACATTCAGTACTTC.

CDR3 coding DNA: TGCGCCAGCGCAGGGACAGAGATAGAGGGTGATAGCAATCAGCCCCAGCATTTT. It yields the protein CASAGTEIEGDSNQPQHF. The chain carries TRBV23-1 and TRBJ1-5, with TRBD1 matching 7 bases. TRBV23-1 is labeled an ORF, and its function is uncertain. V gave up 8 bases and J gave up 0 bases; unmatched junction bases: 16. This CDR3 spans 18 amino acids.

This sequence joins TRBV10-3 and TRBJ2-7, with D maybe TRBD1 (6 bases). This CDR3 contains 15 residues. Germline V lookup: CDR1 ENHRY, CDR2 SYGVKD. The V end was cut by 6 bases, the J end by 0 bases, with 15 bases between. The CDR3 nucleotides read TGTGCCATCAGCACAGGGTTCCGCCGCTCCTACGAGCAGTACTTC. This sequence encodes CAISTGFRRSYEQYF.

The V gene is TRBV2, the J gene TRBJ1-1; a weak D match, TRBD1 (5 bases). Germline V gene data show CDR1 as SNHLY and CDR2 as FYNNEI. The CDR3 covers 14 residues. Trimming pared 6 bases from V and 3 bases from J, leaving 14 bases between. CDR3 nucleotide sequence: TGTGCCAGCAGAGAGAGGGGTTTGGACACTGAAGCTTTCTTT. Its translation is CASRERGLDTEAFF. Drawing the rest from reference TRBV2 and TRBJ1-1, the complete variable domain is EPEVTQTPSHQVTQMGQEVILRCVPISNHLYFYWYRQILGQKVEFLVSFYNNEISEKSEIFDDQFSVERPDGSNFTLKIRSTKLEDSAMYFCASRERGLDTEAFFGQGTRLTVV.

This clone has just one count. CDR3 loop: CASSPAEGAYNQPQHF. In DNA form, the CDR3 reads TGTGCCAGCTCACCGGCGGAAGGGGCGTACAATCAGCCCCAGCATTTT. The chain joins TRBV18 to TRBJ1-5; tentatively, D is TRBD1 (5 bases). The V end was cut by 3 bases, the J end by 3 bases, with 15 bases between. This CDR3 is built from 16 residues. In germline, CDR1 is KGHSH, CDR2 LQKENI.

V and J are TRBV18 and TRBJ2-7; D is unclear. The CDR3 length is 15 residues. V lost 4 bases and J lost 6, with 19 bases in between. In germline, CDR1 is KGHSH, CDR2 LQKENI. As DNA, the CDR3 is TGTGCCAGCTCACGGTACAACGAGGCGGCCCTCGAGCAGTACTTC. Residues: CASSRYNEAALEQYF.

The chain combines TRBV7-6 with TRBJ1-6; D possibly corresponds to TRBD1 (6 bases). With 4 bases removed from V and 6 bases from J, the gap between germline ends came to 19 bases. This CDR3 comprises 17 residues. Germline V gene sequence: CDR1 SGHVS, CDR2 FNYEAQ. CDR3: CASSSLQGQGSNSPLHF. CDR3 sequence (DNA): TGTGCCAGCAGCTCACTACAGGGTCAAGGGAGTAATTCACCCCTCCACTTT. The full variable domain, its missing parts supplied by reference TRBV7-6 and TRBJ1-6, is GAGVSQSPRYKVTKRGQDVALRCDPISGHVSLYWYRQALGQGPEFLTYFNYEAQQDKSGLPNDRFSAERPEGSISTLTIQRTEQRDSAMYRCASSSLQGQGSNSPLHFGNGTRLTVT.

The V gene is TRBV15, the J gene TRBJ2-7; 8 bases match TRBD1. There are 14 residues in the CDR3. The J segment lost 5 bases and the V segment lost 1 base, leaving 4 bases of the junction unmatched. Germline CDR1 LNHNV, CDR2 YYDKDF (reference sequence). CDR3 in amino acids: CATSRGQGMDEQYF. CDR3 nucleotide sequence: TGTGCCACCAGCAGAGGACAGGGGATGGACGAGCAGTACTTC. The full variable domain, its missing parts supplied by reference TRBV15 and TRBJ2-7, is DAMVIQNPRYQVTQFGKPVTLSCSQTLNHNVMYWYQQKSSQAPKLLFHYYDKDFNNEADTPDNFQSRRPNTSFCFLDIRSPGLGDTAMYLCATSRGQGMDEQYFGPGTRLTVT.

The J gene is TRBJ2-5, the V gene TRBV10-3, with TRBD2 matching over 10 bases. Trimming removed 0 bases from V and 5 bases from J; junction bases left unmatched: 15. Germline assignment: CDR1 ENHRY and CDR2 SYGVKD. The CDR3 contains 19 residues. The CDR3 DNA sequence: TGTGCCATCAGTGAGTCGACTTCGCTAGCGGGGGCCCGGAGGGAGACCCAGTACTTC. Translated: CAISESTSLAGARRETQYF.

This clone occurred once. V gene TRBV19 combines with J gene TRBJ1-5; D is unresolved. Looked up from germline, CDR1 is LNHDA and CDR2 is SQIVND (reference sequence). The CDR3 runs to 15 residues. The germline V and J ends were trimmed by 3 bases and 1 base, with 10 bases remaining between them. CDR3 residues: CASSIQAGSNQPQHF. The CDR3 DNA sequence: TGTGCCAGTAGTATCCAGGCGGGGAGCAATCAGCCCCAGCATTTT.

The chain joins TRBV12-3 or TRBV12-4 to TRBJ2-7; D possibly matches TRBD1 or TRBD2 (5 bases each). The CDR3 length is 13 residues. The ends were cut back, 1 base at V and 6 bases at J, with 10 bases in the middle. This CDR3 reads CASSLVYGAEQYF. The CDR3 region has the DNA TGTGCCAGCAGTTTAGTGTACGGGGCCGAGCAGTACTTC.

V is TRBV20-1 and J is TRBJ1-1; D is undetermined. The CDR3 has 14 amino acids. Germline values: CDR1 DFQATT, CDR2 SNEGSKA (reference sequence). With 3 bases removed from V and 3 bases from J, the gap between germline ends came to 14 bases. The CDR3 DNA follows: TGCAGTGCTAGTCGCCTCCTAAAGGACACTGAAGCTTTCTTT. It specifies CSASRLLKDTEAFF.

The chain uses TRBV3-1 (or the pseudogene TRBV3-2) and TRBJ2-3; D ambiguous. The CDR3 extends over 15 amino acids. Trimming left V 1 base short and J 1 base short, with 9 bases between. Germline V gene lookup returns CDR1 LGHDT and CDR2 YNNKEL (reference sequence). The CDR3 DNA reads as TGTGCCAGCAGCCAAGGTGGTCCGCGCACAGATACGCAGTATTTT. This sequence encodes CASSQGGPRTDTQYF.

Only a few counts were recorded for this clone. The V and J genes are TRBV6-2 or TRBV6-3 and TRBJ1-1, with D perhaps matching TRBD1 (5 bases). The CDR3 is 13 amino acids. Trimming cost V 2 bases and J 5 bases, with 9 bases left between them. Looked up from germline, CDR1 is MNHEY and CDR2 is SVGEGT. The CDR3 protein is CASSYMGETEAFF. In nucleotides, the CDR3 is TGTGCCAGCAGTTACATGGGGGAGACTGAAGCTTTCTTT.